Below are 5 T cell receptor beta chains sequenced from a single sample in a study of cytomegalovirus exposure and HLA in healthy donors. Vbeta (60) and Jbeta (13) primers were used in the PCR. Using immunoSEQ multiplex PCR, the repertoire was profiled, and TCRdb retains in-frame clones only, with some absent. The data show about 230,000 clones, with roughly 73% seen just once and around 0.45% held by the top ten. Material: PBMCs. The source of these receptors is a boy younger than 18 in good health and CMV-seronegative.

V is TRBV6-1 and J is TRBJ1-2, with 7 bases matching TRBD1. The junction had 8 bases not matched to a gene; V was cut back by 6 bases and J by 4 bases. The CDR3 runs 14 residues. Germline CDR1 reads MNHNS; CDR2 reads SASEGT. In DNA form, the CDR3 reads TGTGCCAGCAGGAGACAGGGCGAGACCTATGGCTACACCTTC. Residues: CASRRQGETYGYTF.

The V gene is TRBV7-2, the J gene TRBJ1-6, with D possibly TRBD1 on 6 matching bases. Germline loops: CDR1 SGHTA, CDR2 FQGNSA. The CDR3 spans 16 residues. V was pared by 1 base and J by 9 bases, with 16 bases between. DNA of the CDR3: TGTGCCAGCAGCTTAGATGACAGGCTAAGGCGTTCACCCCTCCACTTT. It is translated as CASSLDDRLRRSPLHF.

The chain uses TRBV25-1 and TRBJ1-6, with a possible D match to TRBD1 (6 bases). V was trimmed by 3 bases and J by 7 bases, leaving 10 bases between them. Germline V gives CDR1 MGHDK, CDR2 SYGVNS. The CDR3 consists of 14 residues. Here the CDR3 DNA reads TGTGCCAGCAGTGAGTTGCAGGGGAATTCACCCCTCCACTTT. Translated, it gives CASSELQGNSPLHF. The full variable domain, with the rest looked up from reference TRBV25-1 and TRBJ1-6, is EADIYQTPRYLVIGTGKKITLECSQTMGHDKMYWYQQDPGMELHLIHYSYGVNSTEKGDLSSESTVSRIRTEHFPLTLESARPSHTSQYLCASSELQGNSPLHFGNGTRLTVT.

V is TRBV5-5 and J is TRBJ1-1; no reliable D call. Germline V gene lookup returns CDR1 SGHKS and CDR2 YYEKEE (reference sequence). V lost 6 bases and J lost 7, with 13 bases in between. This CDR3 is 12 amino acids long. The CDR3 DNA follows: TGTGCCAGCACCCTGGGCGATTTTGAAGCTTTCTTT. Amino acid sequence: CASTLGDFEAFF.

This chain connects TRBV5-1 to TRBJ2-2, with a weak D call TRBD2 (6 bases). V lost 4 bases and J 3 bases, leaving 16 bases between the germline ends. The CDR3 runs 16 residues. Looked up from germline, CDR1 is SGHRS and CDR2 is YFSETQ. The CDR3 loop reads CASSVTSLRDTGELFF. The DNA of the CDR3 is TGCGCCAGCAGCGTAACTAGCCTAAGGGACACCGGGGAGCTGTTTTTT.